This entry features one T cell receptor beta chain sequence. Peripheral blood CD8+ and CD4+ T cells were profiled by TCR beta sequencing. The controls were healthy donors who were matched for age and sex. Negative isolation was applied to CD8+ and CD4+ T cells, and FACS enrichment was applied to TEMRA cells. Germline CDR1 reads SGHRS; CDR2 reads YFSETQ. V was pared by 4 bases and J by 1 base, with 6 bases of the junction left unmatched. CDR3 length: 15 amino acids. An amount of RNA that ranged from roughly 0.5 to 1 ug was reverse transcribed with random hexamers. Amplification of TCR beta CDR3 used immunoSEQ multiplex PCR across 54 Vbeta and 13 Jbeta. TCRdb recomputed calls from the immunoSEQ multiplex PCR reads with MiXCR, one row per CDR3 protein. The sample has 150,000 to 200,000 distinct CDR3 sequences, 90% to 95% seen once. These data are taken from a study of CD8 T cells in Susac syndrome.

The sample taken for sequencing was CD4+ T cells from PBMCs. The gene calls are TRBV5-1 and TRBJ1-1; 8 positions match TRBD1. The receptor was isolated from a human donor in good health. The CDR3 sequence: CASSLGQGTNTEAFF. The CDR3 DNA follows: TGCGCCAGCAGCCTAGGACAGGGAACGAACACTGAAGCTTTCTTT. Filled out from reference TRBV5-1 and TRBJ1-1, the complete variable domain reads KAGVTQTPRYLIKTRGQQVTLSCSPISGHRSVSWYQQTPGQGLQFLFEYFSETQRNKGNFPGRFSGRQFSNSRSEMNVSTLELGDSALYLCASSLGQGTNTEAFFGQGTRLTVV.